The 23 T cell receptor beta chains listed next were all sequenced from one sample in a study of blood T cells in healthy people across ages. PCR was performed a second time for about 7 to 11 cycles using a sample-barcoded 5' primer and a J-beta primer mix. From the 5' RACE reads, TCRdb called clonotypes with MiXCR, one entry per CDR3 protein. The sample consists of 650,000 to 1,000,000 distinct CDR3 sequences, roughly 40% of them appearing once. Sequenced material: blood. The source of these receptors is a man aged 18 to 30 in good health.

The J gene is TRBJ1-2, the V gene TRBV27, with 10 nucleotides matching TRBD1. Germline loops: CDR1 MNHEY, CDR2 SMNVEV (reference sequence). The CDR3 is made up of 14 amino acids. V shed 5 bases, J shed 8 bases, and the junction held 8 bases outside the gene matches. Here the CDR3 reads CASSIDRGLSGYTF. In DNA form, the CDR3 reads TGTGCCAGCAGTATCGACAGGGGGCTTAGCGGCTACACCTTC.

CDR3 sequence (DNA): TGTGCCAGCAGCATGAACGGACCCCTTAGCTGTGGCTACACCTTC. This encodes CASSMNGPLSCGYTF. The J gene is TRBJ1-2, the V gene TRBV5-6; the D is unclear. The V end lost 4 bases, the J end lost 7 bases, and 20 bases lay between the germline ends. This CDR3 comprises 15 residues. Germline lookup yields CDR1 SGHDT and CDR2 YYEEEE. Supplemented by reference TRBV5-6 and TRBJ1-2, the full variable domain reads DAGVTQSPTHLIKTRGQQVTLRCSPKSGHDTVSWYQQALGQGPQFIFQYYEEEERQRGNFPDRFSGHQFPNYSSELNVNALLLGDSALYLCASSMNGPLSCGYTFGSGTRLTVV.

CDR3 residues: CASSTGQVRNTEAFF. The CDR3 nucleotides are TGCGCCAGCAGCACGGGACAGGTGAGGAACACTGAAGCTTTCTTT. The rearrangement uses TRBV5-1 and TRBJ1-1; 8 nucleotides align to TRBD1. The CDR3 spans 15 residues. Germline V gives CDR1 SGHRS, CDR2 YFSETQ. V gave up 4 bases and J gave up 1 base; unmatched junction bases: 6.

This clonotype was counted at least ten times. The chain couples TRBV20-1 to TRBJ2-2, with TRBD1 identical over 9 bases. V trimming: 0 bases; J trimming: 7 bases; junction bases outside the gene matches: 9. The CDR3 sequence is 16 residues long. Per germline, CDR1 DFQATT and CDR2 SNEGSKA (reference sequence). The CDR3, as DNA: TGCAGTGCTAGAGATTCCGGCCGGACAGGGGTCGGGGAGCTGTTTTTT. It codes for CSARDSGRTGVGELFF.

The table lists this clonotype with a few counts. J is TRBJ2-3 and V is TRBV6-2 or TRBV6-3; D may be TRBD2 (6 bases). The germline CDR1 and CDR2 sequences are MNHEY and SVGEGT. Trimming removed 5 bases at V and 0 bases at J, with 15 bases between. The CDR3 is made up of 16 amino acids. The CDR3 region is CASSNPGGPSTDTQYF. CDR3 coding DNA: TGTGCCAGCAGTAACCCCGGGGGACCTAGCACAGATACGCAGTATTTT.

This chain links TRBV9 with TRBJ1-1, with D possibly TRBD1 on 6 matching bases. V dropped 6 bases and J dropped 4 bases, with 7 bases sitting between them. The CDR3 loop spans 11 amino acids. The germline CDR1 and CDR2 sequences are SGDLS and YYNGEE. The CDR3 here is CASKGGTEAFF. The CDR3 coding sequence is TGTGCCAGCAAGGGGGGCACTGAAGCTTTCTTT.

The table lists this clonotype with a few counts. V usage is TRBV3-1 and J usage is TRBJ2-7; D is ambiguous. Near its end, the DNA agrees better with TRBJ2-5, so the J call may be wrong. This CDR3 comprises 16 residues. Germline CDR1 reads LGHDT; CDR2 reads YNNKEL (reference sequence). The CDR3: CASSQAPRFSGETQYF. DNA of the CDR3: TGTGCCAGCAGCCAAGCCCCGAGGTTCTCAGGAGAGACCCAGTACTTC.

The table lists this clonotype with a few counts. This rearrangement joins TRBV4-1 to TRBJ1-1; the match to TRBD1 covers 9 bases. The V segment lost 4 bases and the J segment 0 bases; nucleotides outside the gene matches: 6. Looked up from germline, CDR1 is MGHRA and CDR2 is YSYEKL. The CDR3 contains 16 residues. CDR3 coding DNA: TGCGCCAGCAGCCCGAGGGGACAGGGTGTGAACACTGAAGCTTTCTTT. Protein sequence: CASSPRGQGVNTEAFF.

The CDR3 DNA reads TGTGCCAGCAGTGACTTATCCCGTGGGAATGAGCAGTTCTTC. It encodes CASSDLSRGNEQFF. The chain recombines TRBV27 with TRBJ2-1, with D hard to call. CDR3 length equals 14 residues. Between the trimmed V and J ends, which lost 5 bases and 7 bases, there was a span of 15 bases. Germline assignment: CDR1 MNHEY and CDR2 SMNVEV (reference sequence).

With respect to this clonotype: A far larger clone is one nucleotide away, so this likely arose from a read error. The chain links TRBV7-2 to TRBJ2-5, with D maybe TRBD1 (6 bases). V lost 5 bases and J lost 0, with 7 bases in between. The germline gives CDR1 SGHTA, CDR2 FQGNSA. There are 13 residues in the CDR3. Here the CDR3 DNA reads TGTGCCAGCAGCCGACAGGACCAAGAGACCCAGTACTTC. Its translation is CASSRQDQETQYF. Full variable domain (rest looked up from reference TRBV7-2 and TRBJ2-5): GAGVSQSPSNKVTEKGKDVELRCDPISGHTALYWYRQSLGQGLEFLIYFQGNSAPDKSGLPSDRFSAERTGGSVSTLTIQRTQQEDSAVYLCASSRQDQETQYFGPGTRLLVL.

This clonotype was detected only a few times. The CDR3 sequence is CASSRRDGSYEQYF. In nucleotides, the CDR3 is TGTGCCAGCAGCCGCCGGGACGGGTCCTACGAGCAGTACTTC. The chain has TRBV11-2 and TRBJ2-7, with D tentatively TRBD1 or TRBD2 (5 bases each). The germline V and J ends were trimmed by 5 bases and 1 base, with 12 bases remaining between them. The CDR3 extends over 14 amino acids. The germline V gene has CDR1 SGHAT and CDR2 FQNNGV. The full variable domain, with the rest looked up from reference TRBV11-2 and TRBJ2-7, is EAGVAQSPRYKIIEKRQSVAFWCNPISGHATLYWYQQILGQGPKLLIQFQNNGVVDDSQLPKDRFSAERLKGVDSTLKIQPAKLEDSAVYLCASSRRDGSYEQYFGPGTRLTVT.

This clonotype has more than one count but fewer than ten. J is TRBJ1-1 and V is TRBV6-5; 7 bases map to TRBD1. Germline V lookup: CDR1 MNHEY, CDR2 SVGAGI. V shed 8 bases and J 8 bases; nucleotides not matched to a gene: 5. The CDR3 runs 11 residues. The CDR3 DNA follows: TGTGCCAGCTATCGCAGGGGGGAAGCTTTCTTT. The encoded protein is CASYRRGEAFF.

This clonotype turned up a few times. The chain has TRBV11-2 and TRBJ1-1, with no clear D. V lost 0 bases and J lost 6, with 8 bases in between. The germline CDR1 and CDR2 sequences are SGHAT and FQNNGV. This CDR3 comprises 13 residues. As DNA, the CDR3 is TGTGCCAGCAGCTTAGATACCCGGGCTGAAGCTTTCTTT. This gives the protein CASSLDTRAEAFF.

This clonotype was detected many times. This chain joins TRBV10-3 and TRBJ2-7; D uncertain. CDR3 length: 15 residues. V shed 8 bases and J shed 1 base, with 18 bases lying between them. Germline CDR1 reads ENHRY; CDR2 reads SYGVKD. CDR3 residues: CAIGTPALWSYEQYF. For the CDR3, the DNA is TGTGCCATCGGAACGCCAGCCCTGTGGTCCTACGAGCAGTACTTC.

This clonotype has only a few counts. V is TRBV6-1 and J is TRBJ2-3; TRBD2 matches 8 bases. The CDR3 contains 16 residues. With 3 bases clipped from V and 1 base from J, the junction kept 6 bases outside the gene matches. CDR1 and CDR2 (germline): MNHNS, SASEGT. CDR3 sequence (DNA): TGTGCCAGCAGTGACCTCGGGAGGGTCCGCACAGATACGCAGTATTTT. Protein: CASSDLGRVRTDTQYF.

This chain links TRBV9 with TRBJ2-1; 8 bases fit TRBD2. Trimming cost V 0 bases and J 5 bases; bases outside gene matches: 7. There are 16 residues in the CDR3. From germline, CDR1 is SGDLS and CDR2 YYNGEE. The CDR3 coding sequence is TGTGCCAGCAGCGTAGGGTCAGGACTAGCTCACAATGAGCAGTTCTTC. Protein product: CASSVGSGLAHNEQFF.

This CDR3 reads CASSGTGESYGYTF. Here the CDR3 DNA reads TGTGCCAGCAGCGGGACAGGGGAGAGCTATGGCTACACCTTC. The V gene is TRBV2, the J gene TRBJ1-2; 10 bases line up with TRBD1. Trimming cost V 6 bases and J 4 bases; bases outside gene matches: 5. There are 14 residues in the CDR3. Looked up from germline, CDR1 is SNHLY and CDR2 is FYNNEI.

The rearrangement uses TRBV4-3 and TRBJ1-2; the D is unclear. Germline V CDR1 and CDR2: LGHNA, YSLEER. The CDR3 has 17 amino acids. V gave up 0 bases and J gave up 5 bases, with 19 bases separating them. This chain's CDR3 is CASSQEKKVMRPYGYTF. As DNA, the CDR3 is TGCGCCAGCAGCCAAGAGAAAAAGGTCATGAGGCCTTATGGCTACACCTTC.

About this clonotype itself: A junction boundary mismatches the germline segment, possibly from a read error. The chain links TRBV5-5 to TRBJ2-3, with D possibly TRBD2 on 5 matching bases. The CDR3 has 14 residues. Germline lookup yields CDR1 SGHKS and CDR2 YYEKEE (reference sequence). DNA of the CDR3: TGTCCCAGCAGCTTGGACGGGATCACAGATACGCAGTATTTT. Amino acids: CPSSLDGITDTQYF.

This clonotype was counted only a few times. The genes are TRBV15 and TRBJ2-5; 11 nucleotides align to TRBD2. From germline, CDR1 is LNHNV and CDR2 YYDKDF (reference sequence). The CDR3 covers 17 residues. The J segment lost 2 bases and the V segment lost 0 bases, leaving 5 bases of the junction unmatched. The CDR3 bases are TGTGCCACCAGCAGAGATGGTAGCGGGGGGGAACAAGAGACCCAGTACTTC. It translates to CATSRDGSGGEQETQYF.

This clonotype has a handful of counts. The chain combines TRBV5-6 with TRBJ2-2; D may be TRBD1 or TRBD2 (6 bases each). Germline values: CDR1 SGHDT, CDR2 YYEEEE. CDR3 size: 16 residues. The V and J ends lost 4 bases and 5 bases respectively, with 18 bases between them. The CDR3 is CASSLYLQGGTGELFF. The CDR3 nucleotides read TGTGCCAGCAGCCTATACTTACAGGGAGGAACCGGGGAGCTGTTTTTT. Together with reference TRBV5-6 and TRBJ2-2, the CDR3 gives the full variable domain: DAGVTQSPTHLIKTRGQQVTLRCSPKSGHDTVSWYQQALGQGPQFIFQYYEEEERQRGNFPDRFSGHQFPNYSSELNVNALLLGDSALYLCASSLYLQGGTGELFFGEGSRLTVL.

This chain links TRBV7-9 with TRBJ2-5; the D is unclear. The CDR3 length is 17 residues. The ends were cut back, 1 base at V and 1 base at J, with 16 bases in the middle. Germline V CDR1 and CDR2: SEHNR, FQNEAQ (reference sequence). CDR3 protein: CASSLEDWQKTQETQYF. The CDR3 DNA sequence: TGTGCCAGCAGCTTAGAGGATTGGCAGAAAACCCAAGAGACCCAGTACTTC.

The chain uses TRBV25-1 and TRBJ1-1; the match to TRBD1 covers 7 bases. The germline CDR1 and CDR2 sequences are MGHDK and SYGVNS. Trimming took 4 bases from V and 12 from J; bases not matched to a gene: 14. The CDR3 contains 14 residues. This CDR3 is CASSGSYDRALPFF. CDR3 nucleotides: TGTGCCAGCAGTGGATCGTACGACAGGGCCCTTCCTTTCTTT.